This T cell receptor (beta chain) stems from a study of blood T cell repertoires in COVID-19. In the study's own analysis: Reference gene primers were amplified, and this amplification served to estimate nucleated cell counts. TCRdb's copy holds only in-frame clones and misses some; the assay was immunoSEQ multiplex PCR. V and J calls plus clone size are reproduced from that table; the DNA served to infer D and trimming. This table has about 170,000 clones, around 84% appearing once. Enrolled during active infection, Seattle patients were then followed longitudinally. V shed 7 bases and J 4 bases; nucleotides not matched to a gene: 12. CDR3 length equals 15 residues. The germline CDR1 and CDR2 sequences are MNHEY and SVGAGI.

This sequence was found in a woman in her seventies with COVID-19, enrolled during active disease. Sample: peripheral blood. The chain employs TRBV6-5 and TRBJ1-2, with TRBD1 matching 7 bases. Written as DNA, the CDR3 is TGTGCCAGCAACTCCCCGAGGACAGGAGGCTATGGCTACACCTTC. Translating it yields CASNSPRTGGYGYTF.